What follows are 16 T cell receptor beta chains derived from one specimen sequenced in a study of stem cell transplantation in POMP-related autoinflammatory disease. Repertoires were generated with immunoSEQ multiplex PCR, while TCRdb's copy carries only in-frame clones and drops some. Here the sample spans roughly 28,000 clones, around 86% being singletons. The input for sequencing was CD4+ T cells from PBMCs, taken before stem cell transplantation. The receptors derive from a human donor with POMP-related autoinflammation and immune dysregulation (PRAID).

Only a few counts were recorded for this clone. The DNA of the CDR3 is TGCGCCAGCAGCCAAGATCCGCGACTAGCGGGAGTCACCGGGGAGCTGTTTTTT. Translation: CASSQDPRLAGVTGELFF. The chain couples TRBV4-1 to TRBJ2-2; 12 bases agree with TRBD2. The CDR3 is 18 amino acids. Germline V gene data show CDR1 as MGHRA and CDR2 as YSYEKL. V trimming: 0 bases; J trimming: 4 bases; junction bases outside the gene matches: 6.

CDR3 nucleotide sequence: TGTGCCGCCGGACAGGGTGTTGTAGATACGCAGTATTTT. The encoded protein is CAAGQGVVDTQYF. The chain is built from TRBV27 and TRBJ2-3; 8 bases are shared with TRBD1. V shed 11 bases and J 5 bases; nucleotides not matched to a gene: 9. CDR1 and CDR2 (germline): MNHEY, SMNVEV (reference sequence). CDR3 size: 13 residues.

This clone was seen only a few times. CDR3 DNA: TGTGCCAGCAGTTTATCCTGGGGGCGCCAGAACACTGAAGCTTTCTTT. Its translation is CASSLSWGRQNTEAFF. The gene calls are TRBV28 and TRBJ1-1; maybe TRBD1 (6 bases). The CDR3 extends over 16 amino acids. Deletions cut 1 base from V and 1 base from J, with 13 bases between. CDR1 is MDHEN, CDR2 SYDVKM, per germline.

The chain has TRBV4-1 and TRBJ2-5; D unclear. TRBJ2-7 explains the end of the DNA better; the J call may be wrong. The CDR3 consists of 14 residues. Germline V gene lookup returns CDR1 MGHRA and CDR2 YSYEKL. As DNA, the CDR3 is TGCGCCAGCAGCCAAGACGGTTCCTCCTACGAGCAGTACTTC. It specifies CASSQDGSSYEQYF.

The CDR3 coding sequence is TGTGCCAGCAGTTTCCTTCCACACCGGGGAGCTTTCTTT. Its protein product is CASSFLPHRGAFF. The chain recombines TRBV27 with TRBJ1-1, with no clear D. The CDR3 loop spans 13 amino acids. V was clipped by 3 bases and J by 10 bases, with 15 bases between them. Germline V gene lookup returns CDR1 MNHEY and CDR2 SMNVEV (reference sequence).

The chain joins TRBV5-1 to TRBJ2-1; D is unclear. The CDR3 runs to 12 residues. V lost 0 bases and J lost 7, with 5 bases in between. CDR1 and CDR2 (germline): SGHRS, YFSETQ. The DNA for the CDR3 is TGCGCCAGCAGCTTGGAAGGAAATGAGCAGTTCTTC. It encodes CASSLEGNEQFF.

The CDR3 DNA reads as TGCGCCAGCAGTGAGGACACCCCTCCAGATACGCAGTATTTT. It is translated as CASSEDTPPDTQYF. The chain couples TRBV10-2 to TRBJ2-3; D uncertain. Trimming removed 2 bases at V and 4 bases at J, with 10 bases between. The CDR3 length is 14 residues. Looked up from germline, CDR1 is WSHSY and CDR2 is SAAADI.

This clone was detected once. The chain has TRBV9 and TRBJ1-1; D is uncertain. Germline V gene lookup returns CDR1 SGDLS and CDR2 YYNGEE. Between the trimmed V and J ends, which lost 0 bases and 1 base, there was a span of 4 bases. The length of the CDR3 is 13 residues. As DNA, the CDR3 is TGTGCCAGCAGCGTAGCGGCGAACACTGAAGCTTTCTTT. As protein: CASSVAANTEAFF.

This chain joins TRBV19 and TRBJ1-2, with D uncertain. This CDR3 is 17 amino acids long. Germline loops: CDR1 LNHDA, CDR2 SQIVND (reference sequence). Trimming left V 6 bases short and J 5 bases short, with 25 bases between. The CDR3 DNA sequence: TGTGCCAGTAGGACAAACCCCCGCGACCCCGGCCTATATGGCTACACCTTC. It codes for CASRTNPRDPGLYGYTF.

This chain joins TRBV7-3 and TRBJ2-3; weak D call: TRBD2 (6 bases). V lost 6 bases and J lost 5, with 9 bases in between. Germline loops: CDR1 SGHTA, CDR2 FQGTGA. The CDR3 runs 12 residues. Here the CDR3 reads CASRDSGDTQYF. CDR3 in DNA: TGTGCCAGCAGAGATAGCGGAGATACGCAGTATTTT. Drawing the rest from reference TRBV7-3 and TRBJ2-3, the complete variable domain is GAGVSQTPSNKVTEKGKYVELRCDPISGHTALYWYRQSLGQGPEFLIYFQGTGAADDSGLPNDRFFAVRPEGSVSTLKIQRTERGDSAVYLCASRDSGDTQYFGPGTRLTVL.

In DNA form, the CDR3 reads TGTGCCAGCAGTTCCCCCTGGGGGGGCACTGAAGCTTTCTTT. This codes for CASSSPWGGTEAFF. The gene calls are TRBV6-1 and TRBJ1-1; possibly TRBD1 for D (5 bases). CDR1 and CDR2 from the germline V gene are MNHNS and SASEGT. The CDR3 is 14 amino acids. The V end lost 5 bases, the J end lost 4 bases, and 14 bases lay between the germline ends.

V gene TRBV5-4 combines with J gene TRBJ1-1; 10 bases line up with TRBD1. Germline CDR1 SGHNT, CDR2 YYREEE (reference sequence). The J segment lost 5 bases and the V segment lost 1 base, leaving 8 bases of the junction unmatched. The CDR3 is 16 amino acids. The CDR3 nucleotides read TGTGCCAGCAGCTTGCTGAGACAGGGGGCGGGTACTGAAGCTTTCTTT. Its translation: CASSLLRQGAGTEAFF.

This rearrangement joins TRBV7-9 to TRBJ1-3; D unclear. CDR1 SEHNR and CDR2 FQNEAQ come from the germline V gene (reference sequence). Trimming pared 0 bases from V and 4 bases from J, leaving 10 bases between. The CDR3 spans 15 residues. The CDR3 DNA is TGTGCCAGCAGCTTAGCGGGTAGATTCGGAAACACCATATATTTT. Encoded protein: CASSLAGRFGNTIYF. The entire variable domain, with the rest obtained from reference TRBV7-9 and TRBJ1-3, is as follows: DTGVSQNPRHKITKRGQNVTFRCDPISEHNRLYWYRQTLGQGPEFLTYFQNEAQLEKSRLLSDRFSAERPKGSFSTLEIQRTEQGDSAMYLCASSLAGRFGNTIYFGEGSWLTVV.

This clone was counted a few times. CDR3 residues: CASSRAGRKDGYTF. In DNA form, the CDR3 reads TGTGCCAGCAGCAGAGCGGGGCGCAAGGATGGCTACACCTTC. J is TRBJ1-2 and V is TRBV21-1; the D call TRBD1 from the table was never checked on the DNA. TRBV21-1 represents a pseudogene. This CDR3 is built from 14 residues.

This chain connects TRBV11-3 to TRBJ2-3; D call uncertain. V lost 1 base to trimming and J lost 4 bases, with 15 bases between them. Germline lookup yields CDR1 SGHNT and CDR2 YENEEA. The CDR3 length is 16 residues. The CDR3 spells CASSLGGAPFADTQYF. The DNA of the CDR3 is TGTGCCAGCAGCTTAGGGGGTGCCCCCTTCGCAGATACGCAGTATTTT.

The chain employs TRBV18 and TRBJ2-7, with D possibly matching TRBD1 (7 bases). The germline CDR1 and CDR2 sequences are KGHSH and LQKENI. The CDR3 covers 14 residues. V lost 2 bases to trimming and J lost 7 bases, with 15 bases between them. The CDR3 region has the DNA TGTGCCAGCTCACCAGGCGTTCCAGGGGGGGAGCAGTACTTC. It specifies CASSPGVPGGEQYF.